The 15 T cell receptor beta chains listed next were all sequenced from one sample in a study of beta chain features in type 1 diabetes. These receptors lack a known antigen. Of the isolated RNA, all was reverse transcribed, and so the sequenced material was expressed TCRB transcripts. Libraries were prepared by immunoSEQ multiplex PCR; TCRdb keeps only in-frame clonotypes and omits some of them. The sample yields approximately 250,000 clones, 9.5% to 13% seen once. General observations from the study: TCRB CDR3s were moderately but significantly shorter in Type 1 diabetes patients in all four CD4+ subsets.

The material sequenced was naive CD4+ T cells from blood. Receptors were obtained from a man aged 25 to 45 with type 1 diabetes.

The genes are TRBV7-2 and TRBJ1-6; 8 positions agree with TRBD1. V shed 5 bases, J shed 11 bases, and the junction held 8 bases outside the gene matches. Germline assignment: CDR1 SGHTA and CDR2 FQGNSA. The CDR3 sequence is 14 residues long. The CDR3 nucleotides are TGTGCCAGCAGCCTCGACAGGGGAGGGGCACCCCTCCACTTT. Protein product: CASSLDRGGAPLHF.

This clone was observed a handful of times. The rearrangement uses TRBV10-3 and TRBJ1-2; D is uncertain. Germline assignment: CDR1 ENHRY and CDR2 SYGVKD. This CDR3 is built from 12 residues. V lost 2 bases to trimming and J lost 6 bases, with 7 bases between them. CDR3 in amino acids: CAISEAADGYTF. CDR3 sequence (DNA): TGTGCCATCAGTGAGGCGGCAGATGGCTACACCTTC.

This clone was recorded a few times. The V and J genes are TRBV7-2 and TRBJ2-7, with 9 bases fitting TRBD2. Germline CDR1 is SGHTA and CDR2 is FQGNSA. With 3 bases clipped from V and 1 base from J, the junction kept 4 bases outside the gene matches. The CDR3 consists of 15 residues. CDR3 in DNA: TGTGCCAGCAGCTTCGATAGCGGGGGATCCTACGAGCAGTACTTC. Translation: CASSFDSGGSYEQYF.

The chain has TRBV19 and TRBJ2-7; the match to TRBD1 covers 9 bases. CDR3 length: 14 residues. V dropped 7 bases and J dropped 2; count of bases not matched to a gene: 6. Germline values: CDR1 LNHDA, CDR2 SQIVND (reference sequence). In DNA, the CDR3 is TGTGCCAGTAAAACGGGACAGGGCCCCTACGAGCAGTACTTC. The encoded protein is CASKTGQGPYEQYF. Full variable domain (rest looked up from reference TRBV19 and TRBJ2-7): DGGITQSPKYLFRKEGQNVTLSCEQNLNHDAMYWYRQDPGQGLRLIYYSQIVNDFQKGDIAEGYSVSREKKESFPLTVTSAQKNPTAFYLCASKTGQGPYEQYFGPGTRLTVT.

The gene calls are TRBV6-5 and TRBJ2-6, with D perhaps TRBD2 (5 bases). Germline V CDR1 and CDR2: MNHEY, SVGAGI. V gave up 4 bases and J gave up 2 bases, with 12 bases separating them. This CDR3 is 16 amino acids long. CDR3 nucleotides: TGTGCCAGCAGTTTAGTGGCCGGGACTGGGGCCAACGTCCTGACTTTC. Translation gives CASSLVAGTGANVLTF.

The rearrangement links TRBV2 to TRBJ2-1; a weak D match, TRBD1 (6 bases). V lost 1 base and J 5 bases, leaving 12 bases between the germline ends. The germline V gene has CDR1 SNHLY and CDR2 FYNNEI. The CDR3 spans 15 residues. The chain's CDR3 is CASSEGGGRDNEQFF. For the CDR3, the DNA is TGTGCCAGCAGTGAAGGAGGGGGTAGGGACAATGAGCAGTTCTTC.

V usage is TRBV10-3 and J usage is TRBJ2-7, with D hard to call. The CDR3 is 12 amino acids. Between the trimmed V and J ends, which lost 11 bases and 6 bases, there was a span of 17 bases. CDR1 and CDR2 from the germline V gene are ENHRY and SYGVKD. CDR3 loop: CAARNLSVEQYF. Written as DNA, the CDR3 is TGTGCCGCGCGGAACCTTTCGGTCGAGCAGTACTTC.

This clone was picked up a small number of times. J is TRBJ1-1 and V is TRBV9; TRBD1 might be the D (6 bases). V lost 3 bases, J lost 1 base, and 16 bases lay in between. The CDR3 covers 16 residues. Germline assignment: CDR1 SGDLS and CDR2 YYNGEE. The CDR3 protein is CASSAGGGISNTEAFF. CDR3 nucleotide sequence: TGTGCCAGCAGCGCCGGGGGGGGCATATCGAACACTGAAGCTTTCTTT.

This chain joins TRBV7-9 and TRBJ2-7; D call uncertain. V was clipped by 3 bases and J by 5 bases, with 14 bases between them. This CDR3 region has 14 residues. Germline V CDR1 and CDR2: SEHNR, FQNEAQ (reference sequence). In nucleotides, the CDR3 is TGTGCCAGCAGCTTTTTGGCCGATCTGGACGAGCAGTACTTC. It specifies CASSFLADLDEQYF.

This clone was detected only a few times. This sequence joins TRBV30 and TRBJ2-2; D perhaps matches TRBD1 (6 bases). The CDR3 is 13 residues long. Germline assignment: CDR1 GTSNPN and CDR2 SVGIG (reference sequence). V shed 4 bases and J shed 5 bases, with 11 bases lying between them. The CDR3 here is CAWKQGWTGELFF. The CDR3 nucleotides are TGTGCCTGGAAACAGGGATGGACCGGGGAGCTGTTTTTT.

The genes are TRBV15 and TRBJ2-6; 7 bases line up with TRBD2. After removal of 9 bases from V and 2 bases from J, the junction contained 7 bases not matched to a gene. Germline assignment: CDR1 LNHNV and CDR2 YYDKDF (reference sequence). The CDR3 runs 15 residues. The CDR3 DNA sequence: TGTGCCACTTTGGGGGGGAGCCCTGGGGCCAACGTCCTGACTTTC. This translates into CATLGGSPGANVLTF.

This clone was picked up a small number of times. The chain has TRBV5-6 and TRBJ1-1, with D perhaps matching TRBD1 (6 bases). Germline CDR1 and CDR2: SGHDT and YYEEEE. This CDR3 has 12 amino acids. V dropped 6 bases and J dropped 3 bases, with 9 bases sitting between them. The CDR3 DNA is TGTGCCAGCACCCGACAGGACACTGAAGCTTTCTTT. It translates to CASTRQDTEAFF.

This clone was observed a handful of times. V is TRBV9 and J is TRBJ1-1, with D hard to call. The V end lost 5 bases, the J end lost 4 bases, and 12 bases lay between the germline ends. Looked up from germline, CDR1 is SGDLS and CDR2 is YYNGEE. The CDR3 extends over 13 amino acids. This CDR3 reads CASRPTVGTEAFF. The CDR3 region has the DNA TGTGCCAGCAGACCCACAGTAGGCACTGAAGCTTTCTTT.

This clone was seen only a few times. V gene TRBV30 combines with J gene TRBJ2-7; D is uncertain. The CDR3 spans 11 residues. Germline loops: CDR1 GTSNPN, CDR2 SVGIG (reference sequence). With 1 base removed from V and 6 bases from J, the gap between germline ends came to 7 bases. CDR3 protein: CAWSALAEQYF. CDR3 sequence (DNA): TGTGCCTGGAGTGCGTTAGCCGAGCAGTACTTC. Using reference TRBV30 and TRBJ2-7 for the parts outside the CDR3, the full variable domain is SQTIHQWPATLVQPVGSPLSLECTVEGTSNPNLYWYRQAAGRGLQLLFYSVGIGQISSEVPQNLSASRPQDRQFILSSKKLLLSDSGFYLCAWSALAEQYFGPGTRLTVT.

The chain is built from TRBV7-9 and TRBJ2-7, with 8 bases matching TRBD1. V lost 5 bases to trimming and J lost 7 bases; unmatched junction nucleotides: 10. There are 14 residues in the CDR3. Germline lookup yields CDR1 SEHNR and CDR2 FQNEAQ (reference sequence). CDR3 in DNA: TGTGCCAGCAGCCACCGGACAGGGATAGGAGAGCAGTACTTC. Encoded protein: CASSHRTGIGEQYF. The full variable domain, completed using reference TRBV7-9 and TRBJ2-7, is DTGVSQNPRHKITKRGQNVTFRCDPISEHNRLYWYRQTLGQGPEFLTYFQNEAQLEKSRLLSDRFSAERPKGSFSTLEIQRTEQGDSAMYLCASSHRTGIGEQYFGPGTRLTVT.